This TCR beta chain came from a study of shared clonotypes between healthy human individuals. Trimming removed 4 bases from V and 0 bases from J, with 6 bases in between. In germline, CDR1 is LGHNT, CDR2 FRNRAP. The length of the CDR3 is 13 residues. Measured with immunoSEQ multiplex PCR; TCRdb has only the in-frame clones, and not every one. The profile shows around 1,100,000 clones, about 80% of them singletons. Material: memory CD4+ T cells from PBMCs. Documented subset: CD45RA-negative fraction. The source of this sequence is a man younger than 30 in good health. Some clones in this sample may be carry-over from other donors' samples. The chain links TRBV12-5 to TRBJ1-1; D gene ambiguous. CDR3 protein: CASGSGVNTEAFF. In DNA form, the CDR3 reads TGTGCTAGTGGTTCCGGTGTGAACACTGAAGCTTTCTTT.